The 17 T cell receptor beta chains given below trace back to one sample, sequenced in a study of blood T cell repertoires in COVID-19. TCRdb's copy holds only in-frame clones and misses some; the assay was immunoSEQ multiplex PCR. This repertoire shows more than 65,000 clones, roughly 80% found once; its top ten account for 16%. The specimen sequenced was peripheral blood. All receptors derive from a man in his sixties with acute or convalescent COVID-19.

This clone was detected only a few times. This rearrangement joins TRBV6-6 to TRBJ1-5; weak D call: TRBD1 (5 bases). CDR3 size: 15 residues. Trimming took off 0 bases at V and 4 bases at J, with 10 bases between the two ends. Germline CDR1 MNHNY, CDR2 SVGAGI (reference sequence). The CDR3 DNA is TGTGCCAGCAGTTACTCGTTTAGGGGAAATCAGCCCCAGCATTTT. Protein product: CASSYSFRGNQPQHF.

CDR3 sequence: CASSYDGGRKGNTIYF. The CDR3, as DNA: TGTGCCAGCAGTTACGACGGAGGGCGGAAAGGAAACACCATATATTTT. The rearrangement uses TRBV6-5 and TRBJ1-3; D remains unclear. CDR1 and CDR2 from the germline V gene are MNHEY and SVGAGI. Trimming shortened V by 2 bases and J by 4 bases, and 15 bases separated the two germline ends. The CDR3 runs 16 residues.

There are a few counts of this clone. This sequence joins TRBV7-6 and TRBJ1-2, with D perhaps TRBD1 (5 bases). This CDR3 contains 16 residues. Per the germline V gene, CDR1 is SGHVS and CDR2 is FNYEAQ. Trimming took off 7 bases at V and 6 bases at J, with 24 bases between the two ends. CDR3 amino acids: CASTALGTGTPNGYTF. CDR3 DNA sequence: TGTGCCAGCACCGCCCTAGGTACCGGGACTCCAAATGGCTACACCTTC.

The genes are TRBV5-8 and TRBJ2-5, with 9 bases identical to TRBD1. This CDR3 comprises 15 residues. The V gene end was trimmed by 4 bases and the J gene end by 0 bases; junction bases not matched to a gene: 4. CDR1 is SGHTS and CDR2 is YDEGEE in the germline V gene. In DNA form, the CDR3 reads TGTGCCAGCAGCCCGGGACAGGGAAACCAAGAGACCCAGTACTTC. It is translated as CASSPGQGNQETQYF.

CDR3 loop: CASSFIGSYEQYF. CDR3 nucleotides: TGTGCCAGCAGCTTTATTGGGAGCTACGAGCAGTACTTC. The genes are TRBV5-6 and TRBJ2-7; tentatively, D is TRBD2 (5 bases). The V gene's germline CDR1 is SGHDT and CDR2 YYEEEE. CDR3 length: 13 amino acids. V was cut by 2 bases and J by 3 bases, with 9 bases left in between.

The chain carries TRBV7-9 and TRBJ2-7; D remains unclear. Germline V gene lookup returns CDR1 SEHNR and CDR2 FQNEAQ (reference sequence). The CDR3 extends over 13 amino acids. V gave up 5 bases and J gave up 3 bases, with 11 bases separating them. The CDR3 loop reads CASSPAEDYEQYF. The CDR3 coding sequence is TGTGCCAGCAGCCCGGCGGAAGACTACGAGCAGTACTTC.

The V call is TRBV6-5, the J call TRBJ1-3; D call uncertain. Looked up from germline, CDR1 is MNHEY and CDR2 is SVGAGI. The CDR3 is 16 residues long. Trimming pared 2 bases from V and 0 bases from J, leaving 11 bases between. Written as DNA, the CDR3 is TGTGCCAGCAGTTACACCCAACAGAGCTCTGGAAACACCATATATTTT. Protein: CASSYTQQSSGNTIYF.

This rearrangement joins TRBV11-3 to TRBJ2-5, with 10 positions matching TRBD1. CDR1 is SGHNT, CDR2 YENEEA, per germline. This CDR3 contains 15 residues. The trim removed 4 bases at V and 4 bases at J, leaving 6 bases unmatched. CDR3 nucleotide sequence: TGTGCCAGCAGCTCGGGACAGGGGCTAGGAGAGACCCAGTACTTC. Residues: CASSSGQGLGETQYF.

J is TRBJ1-2 and V is TRBV12-3 or TRBV12-4; no clear D gene. CDR3 length: 13 residues. The V and J ends lost 3 bases and 5 bases respectively, with 10 bases between them. In nucleotides, the CDR3 is TGTGCCAGCAGTTTGTCGGTCACGTATGGCTACACCTTC. Protein: CASSLSVTYGYTF.

DNA for the CDR3: TGTGCCAGCAGACGGACTAGCTTTGGGCAGTTCTTC. It encodes CASRRTSFGQFF. The gene calls are TRBV28 and TRBJ2-1; 8 bases line up with TRBD2. Germline trimming cut 6 bases from V and 12 bases from J; bases unmatched to any gene: 7. CDR1 is MDHEN, CDR2 SYDVKM, per germline. This CDR3 comprises 12 residues.

This clone was seen at least ten times. The rearrangement links TRBV12-3 or TRBV12-4 to TRBJ2-7; 10 positions agree with TRBD1. Losses at the gene ends were 6 bases for V and 3 bases for J; bases not matched to a gene: 2. The CDR3 has 13 residues. CDR3 nucleotide sequence: TGTGCCAGCAGGGGGACAGGGGTCTACGAGCAGTACTTC. Translation gives CASRGTGVYEQYF.

The CDR3 DNA follows: TGCAGCGTAAAGGACAGTTTCAACTCGTTGAATGAGCAGTTCTTC. This codes for CSVKDSFNSLNEQFF. V and J are TRBV29-1 and TRBJ2-1; D possibly corresponds to TRBD1 (6 bases). Germline lookup yields CDR1 SQVTM and CDR2 ANQGSEA. V lost 6 bases and J 7 bases, leaving 22 bases between the germline ends. The CDR3 is 15 residues long.

V and J are TRBV4-1 and TRBJ1-5; a possible D gene is TRBD1 (5 bases). Germline V gene sequence: CDR1 MGHRA, CDR2 YSYEKL. The CDR3 is made up of 16 amino acids. Trimming shortened V by 5 bases and J by 7 bases, and 21 bases separated the two germline ends. CDR3 DNA sequence: TGCGCCAGCAGCATGGGGTGGGGCACGACTTCCCAGCCCCAGCATTTT. This sequence encodes CASSMGWGTTSQPQHF.

The chain carries TRBV18 and TRBJ2-6, with D unresolved. In germline, CDR1 is KGHSH, CDR2 LQKENI. V dropped 3 bases and J dropped 0 bases, with 6 bases sitting between them. This CDR3 has 15 amino acids. This chain's CDR3 is CASSPRSSGANVLTF. Here the CDR3 DNA reads TGTGCCAGCTCACCGCGTAGCTCTGGGGCCAACGTCCTGACTTTC.

The chain uses TRBV2 and TRBJ2-3; D is unclear. Per germline, CDR1 SNHLY and CDR2 FYNNEI. The CDR3 covers 14 residues. V lost 3 bases to trimming and J lost 2 bases, with 9 bases between them. CDR3 residues: CASSEYRTTDTQYF. In DNA form, the CDR3 reads TGTGCCAGCAGTGAGTACAGAACCACAGATACGCAGTATTTT.

This chain uses TRBV5-5 with TRBJ1-2, with D perhaps matching TRBD1 (6 bases). Trimming took 5 bases from V and 2 from J, leaving 13 bases between them. Germline V gene lookup returns CDR1 SGHKS and CDR2 YYEKEE (reference sequence). The CDR3 runs to 14 residues. The CDR3 DNA reads TGTGCCAGCAGAGCGGGGGGGGCGAACTATGGCTACACCTTC. It codes for CASRAGGANYGYTF.

This rearrangement joins TRBV11-3 to TRBJ2-7, with D maybe TRBD2 (6 bases). V was clipped by 5 bases and J by 7 bases, with 15 bases between them. CDR3 length: 13 amino acids. Germline CDR1 reads SGHNT; CDR2 reads YENEEA. CDR3 in DNA: TGTGCCAGCAGCACGGGACTGACTAGAGAGCAGTACTTC. This codes for CASSTGLTREQYF.